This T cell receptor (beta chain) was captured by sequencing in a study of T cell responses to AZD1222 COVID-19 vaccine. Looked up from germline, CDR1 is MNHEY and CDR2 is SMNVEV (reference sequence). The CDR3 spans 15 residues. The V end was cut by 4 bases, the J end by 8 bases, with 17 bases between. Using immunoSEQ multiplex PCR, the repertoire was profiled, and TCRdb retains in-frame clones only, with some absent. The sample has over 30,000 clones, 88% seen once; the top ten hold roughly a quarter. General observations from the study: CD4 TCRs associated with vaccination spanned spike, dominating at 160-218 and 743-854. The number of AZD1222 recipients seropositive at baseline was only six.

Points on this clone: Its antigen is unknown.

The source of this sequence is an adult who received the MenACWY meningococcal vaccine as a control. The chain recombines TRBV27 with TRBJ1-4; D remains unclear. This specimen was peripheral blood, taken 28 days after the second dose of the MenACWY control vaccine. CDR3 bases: TGTGCCAGCAGTTCGCAAGGTCTTCTGGGGGAAAAACTGTTTTTT. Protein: CASSSQGLLGEKLFF.